This TCR beta chain is from a study of cytomegalovirus exposure and HLA in healthy donors. The PCR had 60 Vbeta and 13 Jbeta primers. The assay was immunoSEQ multiplex PCR, and TCRdb's table has in-frame clones only and misses some. The sample holds around 150,000 clones; around 84% are singletons and the top ten take 2% to 2.5%. Source material: PBMCs. This clonotype originated in a man younger than 35 in good health and CMV-seropositive.

The CDR3 DNA follows: TGTGCCAGCACCCTAAGAAGGGGGGGGGATCCTACCGGGGAGCTGTTTTTT. Protein product: CASTLRRGGDPTGELFF. The chain uses TRBV7-2 and TRBJ2-2, with D possibly being TRBD2 (7 bases). CDR1 and CDR2 (germline): SGHTA, FQGNSA. The length of the CDR3 is 17 residues. With 7 bases removed from V and 5 bases from J, the gap between germline ends came to 23 bases.